This T cell receptor beta chain was sequenced during a study of blood T cell repertoires in COVID-19. At the level of the study: Samples representing acute and convalescent COVID-19 were sourced from the United States, Italy and Spain. Sources were T cells, B-cell-depleted T cells, or PBMCs; the material itself was cDNA or gDNA.

Original methodology: Amplified reference gene primers provided the basis for estimating nucleated cell counts. Sequencing used immunoSEQ multiplex PCR; TCRdb keeps in-frame clones, though not all of them. The V and J calls and clone size were taken over from that table, and D and trimming were inferred from the DNA. Of fewer than 500,000 clones in the sample, 81% were seen once. V dropped 10 bases and J dropped 4 bases, with 22 bases sitting between them. The CDR3 totals 15 residues. Germline V gene data show CDR1 as MGHRA and CDR2 as YSYEKL. The material sequenced was peripheral blood. V is TRBV4-1 and J is TRBJ1-1, with D maybe TRBD1 (5 bases). The TCR sequence derives from a human donor with acute or convalescent COVID-19. The donor label of this sample is uncertain. CDR3 region: CATRRTGSGVTEAFF. CDR3 in DNA: TGCGCCACCAGGCGTACAGGCTCCGGAGTCACTGAAGCTTTCTTT.